The 13 T cell receptor beta chains in this list originate from one sample, sequenced in a study of T-cell memory formation after mild COVID-19. TCRdb recomputed calls from the 5' RACE reads with MiXCR, one row per CDR3 protein. The sample consists of roughly 480,000 distinct CDR3 sequences, about 23% of them appearing once. The sequenced sample consisted of PBMCs or a T cell subset sorted from them (not recorded which). Receptor source: an adult woman who had mild COVID-19 (a few samples of this study predate the infection). Cell type and time point are not known.

The chain couples TRBV6-2 or TRBV6-3 to TRBJ1-2, with 10 bases lining up with TRBD1. The CDR3 is 16 residues long. V shed 2 bases and J 6 bases; nucleotides not matched to a gene: 9. Germline V gives CDR1 MNHEY, CDR2 SVGEGT. CDR3 DNA sequence: TGTGCCAGCAGTTACCGTATCGGGACAGGGGAGAATGGCTACACCTTC. Translation gives CASSYRIGTGENGYTF.

Only a few counts were recorded for this clonotype. This chain uses TRBV4-2 with TRBJ2-5, with 7 bases fitting TRBD2. Germline CDR1 is LGHNA and CDR2 is YNFKEQ. The CDR3 runs 17 residues. Unmatched junction bases numbered 13, after V lost 4 bases and J lost 2 bases. CDR3 coding DNA: TGTGCCAGCAGCCGCCAAGACGCAGGGCGGGAGCAAGAGACCCAGTACTTC. It specifies CASSRQDAGREQETQYF.

The chain combines TRBV4-1 with TRBJ2-7, with D possibly TRBD1 on 5 matching bases. Trimming removed 4 bases from V and 0 bases from J, with 16 bases in between. This CDR3 contains 16 residues. The V gene's germline CDR1 is MGHRA and CDR2 YSYEKL. In nucleotides, the CDR3 is TGCGCCAGCAGCCCAGACGGAGACAGTTCCTCCTACGAGCAGTACTTC. This encodes CASSPDGDSSSYEQYF.

The chain recombines TRBV3-1 with TRBJ2-1; 9 bases map to TRBD1. The CDR3 runs 17 residues. Germline assignment: CDR1 LGHDT and CDR2 YNNKEL (reference sequence). The trim removed 4 bases at V and 4 bases at J, leaving 11 bases unmatched. The CDR3 sequence: CASSPEGTGWAYNEQFF. CDR3 bases: TGTGCCAGCAGCCCGGAGGGGACAGGGTGGGCATACAATGAGCAGTTCTTC.

This clonotype was found a few times. The rearrangement links TRBV25-1 to TRBJ2-3; maybe TRBD2 (6 bases). The germline gives CDR1 MGHDK, CDR2 SYGVNS. The CDR3 is 15 amino acids. Trimming removed 1 base at V and 3 bases at J, with 11 bases between. The CDR3 loop is CASSEWGEVTDTQYF. CDR3 nucleotides: TGTGCCAGCAGTGAATGGGGGGAGGTGACAGATACGCAGTATTTT.

This clonotype showed up just a few times. The chain carries TRBV3-1 and TRBJ2-2, with unresolved D. The CDR3 covers 13 residues. Germline lookup yields CDR1 LGHDT and CDR2 YNNKEL (reference sequence). V lost 3 bases to trimming and J lost 3 bases, with 5 bases between them. CDR3 coding DNA: TGTGCCAGCAGCCAGGGGTACACCGGGGAGCTGTTTTTT. Translating it yields CASSQGYTGELFF.

V gene TRBV7-3 combines with J gene TRBJ1-2; 8 positions match TRBD1. Germline CDR1 reads SGHTA; CDR2 reads FQGTGA. This CDR3 is 13 amino acids long. V shed 5 bases and J 8 bases; nucleotides not matched to a gene: 7. CDR3 sequence: CASSDDRGRGYTF. In DNA form, the CDR3 reads TGTGCCAGCAGCGACGACAGGGGAAGGGGCTACACCTTC.

The table lists this clonotype with a few counts. This chain links TRBV19 with TRBJ2-7; no definite D call. CDR1 is LNHDA and CDR2 is SQIVND in the germline V gene (reference sequence). CDR3 length equals 13 residues. V lost 5 bases and J lost 4, with 12 bases in between. This CDR3 is CASSSTDGYEQYF. CDR3 sequence (DNA): TGTGCCAGTAGTTCTACGGACGGTTACGAGCAGTACTTC.

This clonotype has just a few counts. The rearrangement joins TRBV24-1 to TRBJ2-2; no firm D call. The germline gives CDR1 KGHDR, CDR2 SFDVKD. Between the trimmed V and J ends, which lost 6 bases and 2 bases, there was a span of 9 bases. The CDR3 length is 14 residues. The CDR3 here is CATSLARNTGELFF. As DNA, the CDR3 is TGTGCCACCAGTCTGGCAAGAAACACCGGGGAGCTGTTTTTT.

The table lists this clonotype with a few counts. The chain employs TRBV20-1 and TRBJ1-1, with D maybe TRBD1 (5 bases). Germline V gene sequence: CDR1 DFQATT, CDR2 SNEGSKA (reference sequence). V was shortened by 4 bases and J by 1 base, with 13 bases between the two germline ends. The CDR3 is 14 amino acids. CDR3 nucleotides: TGCAGTGCTATCATCGGGGGGAAGAACACTGAAGCTTTCTTT. This codes for CSAIIGGKNTEAFF.

This chain links TRBV7-8 with TRBJ2-1, with 9 bases matching TRBD2. Trimming took 1 base from V and 6 from J; bases not matched to a gene: 7. The CDR3 has 16 residues. CDR1 and CDR2 from the germline V gene are SGHVS and FQNEAQ. The CDR3 region has the DNA TGTGCCAGCAGCTTAGAAGGCGGGAGGGCCTTCAATGAGCAGTTCTTC. Translating gives CASSLEGGRAFNEQFF.

The genes are TRBV7-6 and TRBJ2-5; D remains ambiguous. CDR1 is SGHVS and CDR2 is FNYEAQ in the germline V gene. This CDR3 is 14 amino acids long. Trimming cost V 2 bases and J 5 bases, with 12 bases left between them. Here the CDR3 DNA reads TGTGCCAGCAGCTTATATCAAAATCCTGAGACCCAGTACTTC. Translating gives CASSLYQNPETQYF. The variable domain in full, completed from reference TRBV7-6 and TRBJ2-5, reads GAGVSQSPRYKVTKRGQDVALRCDPISGHVSLYWYRQALGQGPEFLTYFNYEAQQDKSGLPNDRFSAERPEGSISTLTIQRTEQRDSAMYRCASSLYQNPETQYFGPGTRLLVL.

This clonotype turned up a few times. V and J are TRBV20-1 and TRBJ2-3; TRBD2 agrees at 11 bases. CDR1 and CDR2 (germline): DFQATT, SNEGSKA (reference sequence). With V trimmed by 5 bases and J by 4 bases, 8 bases remained unmatched. This CDR3 is 15 amino acids long. The CDR3 nucleotides read TGCAGTGCTCCCGGGGTAGCGGGGGGGCCAGATACGCAGTATTTT. Amino acids: CSAPGVAGGPDTQYF.